This TCR beta chain comes out of a study of PD-L1 blockade in urothelial cancer. TCRdb's copy holds only in-frame clones and misses some; the assay was immunoSEQ multiplex PCR. The repertoire includes 120,000 or so clones, about 84% of them detected once, and about 2.4% sits in the top ten. This clone appeared many times. Time point defined: peripheral blood 6 weeks after treatment start. The germline V gene has CDR1 GTSNPN and CDR2 SVGIG (reference sequence). The CDR3 sequence is 13 residues long. Trimming shortened V by 4 bases and J by 4 bases, and 13 bases separated the two germline ends. The sequencing used PBMCs, collected around atezolizumab (anti-PD-L1) treatment. The origin of this receptor is a man between 50 and 59 years old with urothelial cancer. This chain connects TRBV30 to TRBJ1-1; TRBD1 is a possible D gene (5 bases). The CDR3 DNA reads as TGTGCCTGGACGGGGGTCTCTAGCACTGAAGCTTTCTTT. It specifies CAWTGVSSTEAFF.